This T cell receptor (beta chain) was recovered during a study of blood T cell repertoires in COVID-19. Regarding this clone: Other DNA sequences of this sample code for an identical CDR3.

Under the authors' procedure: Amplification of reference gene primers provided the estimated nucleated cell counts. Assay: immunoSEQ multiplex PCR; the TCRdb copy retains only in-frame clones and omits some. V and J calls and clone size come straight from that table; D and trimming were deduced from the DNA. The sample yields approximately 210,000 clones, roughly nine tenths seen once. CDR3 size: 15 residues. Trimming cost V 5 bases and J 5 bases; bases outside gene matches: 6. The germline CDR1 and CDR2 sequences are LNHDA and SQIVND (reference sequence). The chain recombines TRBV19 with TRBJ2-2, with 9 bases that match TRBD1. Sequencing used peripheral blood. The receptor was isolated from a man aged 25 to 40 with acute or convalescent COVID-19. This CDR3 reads CASSSQGAGTGELFF. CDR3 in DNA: TGTGCCAGTAGTTCACAGGGGGCAGGTACCGGGGAGCTGTTTTTT.